Listed here is a single T cell receptor (beta chain). Its antigen is unknown. TCR beta VDJ and CDR3 profiling used genomic DNA as template. TCRdb itself ran the reads through MiXCR, one entry per CDR3 protein. The repertoire holds about 180,000 distinct CDR3 sequences, with approximately 52% as singletons. The data stem from a study of CD8+CD57+ T cells in acquired aplastic anemia. Study as a whole: On average, sorted CD4+ and CD8+ cells gave roughly 3 ug of DNA.

The patients chosen for sequencing had shown expansion of CD8+CD57+ cells (detected by flow cytometry). With no exception, the patients had severe acquired aplastic anemia. Study results and caveats: Patients and controls turned out to have approximately 29 CD8+ CDR3 sequences in common.

Germline V gene data show CDR1 as LNHDA and CDR2 as SQIVND (reference sequence). V was shortened by 5 bases and J by 7 bases, with 8 bases between the two germline ends. The CDR3 has 11 residues. V and J are TRBV19 and TRBJ1-1; weak D call: TRBD1 (5 bases). The sequenced sample consisted of sorted CD4+, CD8+, or CD8+CD57+ T cells (not recorded which) from PBMCs. The TCR comes from a human donor with aplastic anemia. CDR3 DNA: TGTGCCAGTAGTGAGGGGTATGAAGCTTTCTTT. Translation gives CASSEGYEAFF.